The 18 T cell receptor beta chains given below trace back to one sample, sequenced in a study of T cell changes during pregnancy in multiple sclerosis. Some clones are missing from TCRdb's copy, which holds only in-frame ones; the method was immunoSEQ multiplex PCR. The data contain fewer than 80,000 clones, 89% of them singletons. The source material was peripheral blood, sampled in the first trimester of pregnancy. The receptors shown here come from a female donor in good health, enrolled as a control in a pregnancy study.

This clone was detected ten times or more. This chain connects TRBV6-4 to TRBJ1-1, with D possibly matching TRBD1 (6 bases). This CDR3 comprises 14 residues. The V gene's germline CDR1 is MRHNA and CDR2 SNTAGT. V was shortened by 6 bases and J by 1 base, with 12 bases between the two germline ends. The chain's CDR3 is CASRSGASNTEAFF. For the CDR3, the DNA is TGTGCCAGCAGGTCAGGGGCCTCGAACACTGAAGCTTTCTTT.

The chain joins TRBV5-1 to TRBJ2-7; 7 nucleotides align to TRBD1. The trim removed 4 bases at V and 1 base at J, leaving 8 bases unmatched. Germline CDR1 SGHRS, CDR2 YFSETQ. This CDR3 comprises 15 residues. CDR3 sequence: CASSLGQRSSYEQYF. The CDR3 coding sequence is TGCGCCAGCAGCCTGGGACAGAGGAGTTCCTACGAGCAGTACTTC.

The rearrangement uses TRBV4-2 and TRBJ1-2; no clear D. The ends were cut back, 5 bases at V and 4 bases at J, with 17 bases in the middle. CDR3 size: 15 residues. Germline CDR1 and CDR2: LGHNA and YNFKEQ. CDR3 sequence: CASSEGSVNSYGYTF. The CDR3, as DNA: TGTGCCAGCAGCGAGGGCAGCGTTAATTCCTATGGCTACACCTTC.

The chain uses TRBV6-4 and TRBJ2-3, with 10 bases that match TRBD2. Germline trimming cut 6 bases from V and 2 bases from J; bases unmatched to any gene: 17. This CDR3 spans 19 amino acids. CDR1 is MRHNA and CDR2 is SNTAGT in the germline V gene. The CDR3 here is CASSQTFPGLAGATDTQYF. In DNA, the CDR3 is TGTGCCAGCAGCCAAACCTTCCCAGGGCTAGCGGGGGCCACAGATACGCAGTATTTT.

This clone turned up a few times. Written as DNA, the CDR3 is TGTGCCAGCAATAGACAGGGGAGCGATAATTCACCCCTCCACTTT. It encodes CASNRQGSDNSPLHF. The V gene is TRBV27, the J gene TRBJ1-6, with 8 bases that match TRBD1. The CDR3 sequence is 15 residues long. V lost 7 bases and J lost 5; bases outside the gene matches: 7. Germline CDR1 and CDR2: MNHEY and SMNVEV (reference sequence).

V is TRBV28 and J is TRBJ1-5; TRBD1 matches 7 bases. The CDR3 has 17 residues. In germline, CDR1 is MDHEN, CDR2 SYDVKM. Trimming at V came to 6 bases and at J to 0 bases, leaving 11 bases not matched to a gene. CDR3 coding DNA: TGTGCCAGCAGGGCCACGGGTCGACAGGGTAGCAATCAGCCCCAGCATTTT. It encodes CASRATGRQGSNQPQHF.

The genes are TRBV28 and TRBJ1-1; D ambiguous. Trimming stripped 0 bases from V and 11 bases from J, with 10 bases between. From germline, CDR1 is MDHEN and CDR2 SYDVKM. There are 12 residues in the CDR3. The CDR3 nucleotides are TGTGCCAGCAGTTTATGGCAGGTTCCGGCTTTCTTT. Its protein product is CASSLWQVPAFF.

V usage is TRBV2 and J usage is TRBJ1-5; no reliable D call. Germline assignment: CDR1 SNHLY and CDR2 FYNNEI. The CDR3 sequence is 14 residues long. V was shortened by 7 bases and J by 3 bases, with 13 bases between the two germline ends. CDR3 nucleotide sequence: TGTGCCAGCACGGCGGTTCGATCCAATCAGCCCCAGCATTTT. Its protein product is CASTAVRSNQPQHF.

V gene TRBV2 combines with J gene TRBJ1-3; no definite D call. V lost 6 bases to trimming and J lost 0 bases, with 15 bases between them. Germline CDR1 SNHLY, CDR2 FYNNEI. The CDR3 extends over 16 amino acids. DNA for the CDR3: TGTGCCAGCAGGCTCGTTCTATCGGGCTCTGGAAACACCATATATTTT. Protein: CASRLVLSGSGNTIYF.

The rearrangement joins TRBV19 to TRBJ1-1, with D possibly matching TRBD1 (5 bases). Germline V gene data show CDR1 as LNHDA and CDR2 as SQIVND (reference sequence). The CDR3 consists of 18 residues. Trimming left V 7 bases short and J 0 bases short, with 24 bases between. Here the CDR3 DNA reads TGTGCCAGTACCCCGGGGGGGGGTAGCCCTAACATGAACACTGAAGCTTTCTTT. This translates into CASTPGGGSPNMNTEAFF.

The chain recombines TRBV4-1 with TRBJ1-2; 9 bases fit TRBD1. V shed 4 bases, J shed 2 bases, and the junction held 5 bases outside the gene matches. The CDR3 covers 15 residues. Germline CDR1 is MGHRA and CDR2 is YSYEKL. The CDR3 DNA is TGCGCCAGCAGCCTAGCGGGACAGGGCAACTATGGCTACACCTTC. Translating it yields CASSLAGQGNYGYTF.

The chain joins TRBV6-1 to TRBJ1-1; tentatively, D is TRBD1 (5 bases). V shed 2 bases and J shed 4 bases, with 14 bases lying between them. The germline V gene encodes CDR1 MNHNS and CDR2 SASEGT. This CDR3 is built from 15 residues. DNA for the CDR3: TGTGCCAGCAGTGAAAACCGTATTAGGGGCACTGAAGCTTTCTTT. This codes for CASSENRIRGTEAFF.

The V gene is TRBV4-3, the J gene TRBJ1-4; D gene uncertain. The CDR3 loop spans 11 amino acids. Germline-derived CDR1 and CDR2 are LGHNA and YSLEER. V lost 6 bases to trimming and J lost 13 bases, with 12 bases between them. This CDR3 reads CASRGTAGLFF. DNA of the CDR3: TGCGCCAGCAGGGGTACAGCAGGACTGTTTTTT.

As DNA, the CDR3 is TGTGCCAGTAGTATGAGGCGATCGGAGAGGGAGACCCAGTACTTC. It specifies CASSMRRSERETQYF. The rearrangement joins TRBV19 to TRBJ2-5; D unclear. The CDR3 sequence is 15 residues long. Germline assignment: CDR1 LNHDA and CDR2 SQIVND (reference sequence). Between the trimmed V and J ends, which lost 3 bases and 5 bases, there was a span of 16 bases.

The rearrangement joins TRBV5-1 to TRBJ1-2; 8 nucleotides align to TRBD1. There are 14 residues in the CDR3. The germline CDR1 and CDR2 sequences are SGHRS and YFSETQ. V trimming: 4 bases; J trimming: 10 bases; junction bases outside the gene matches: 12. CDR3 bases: TGCGCCAGCAGCACCGGACAGGGATTCTCTCCCTACACCTTC. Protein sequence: CASSTGQGFSPYTF.

CDR3 DNA: TGTGCCAGCTCACCAGGGACAGGGTTCTACGAGCAGTACTTC. Protein product: CASSPGTGFYEQYF. The gene calls are TRBV18 and TRBJ2-7; TRBD1 agrees at 9 bases. CDR1 KGHSH and CDR2 LQKENI come from the germline V gene. This CDR3 has 14 amino acids. Trimming at V came to 2 bases and at J to 3 bases, leaving 2 bases not matched to a gene.

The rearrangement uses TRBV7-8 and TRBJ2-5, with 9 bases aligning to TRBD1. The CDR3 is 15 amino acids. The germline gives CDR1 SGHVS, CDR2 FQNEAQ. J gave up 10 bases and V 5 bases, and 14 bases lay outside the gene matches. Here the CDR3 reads CASSLLGQGISVQYF. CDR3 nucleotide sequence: TGTGCCAGCAGCCTCCTGGGACAGGGAATAAGTGTCCAGTACTTC.

The CDR3 sequence: CASSEGDRYEQFF. CDR3 DNA: TGTGCCAGCAGCGAGGGCGACAGGTATGAGCAGTTCTTC. The chain carries TRBV9 and TRBJ2-1; the D gene is possibly TRBD1 (6 bases). Trimming pared 3 bases from V and 8 bases from J, leaving 12 bases between. CDR1 and CDR2 (germline): SGDLS, YYNGEE. The CDR3 loop spans 13 amino acids.